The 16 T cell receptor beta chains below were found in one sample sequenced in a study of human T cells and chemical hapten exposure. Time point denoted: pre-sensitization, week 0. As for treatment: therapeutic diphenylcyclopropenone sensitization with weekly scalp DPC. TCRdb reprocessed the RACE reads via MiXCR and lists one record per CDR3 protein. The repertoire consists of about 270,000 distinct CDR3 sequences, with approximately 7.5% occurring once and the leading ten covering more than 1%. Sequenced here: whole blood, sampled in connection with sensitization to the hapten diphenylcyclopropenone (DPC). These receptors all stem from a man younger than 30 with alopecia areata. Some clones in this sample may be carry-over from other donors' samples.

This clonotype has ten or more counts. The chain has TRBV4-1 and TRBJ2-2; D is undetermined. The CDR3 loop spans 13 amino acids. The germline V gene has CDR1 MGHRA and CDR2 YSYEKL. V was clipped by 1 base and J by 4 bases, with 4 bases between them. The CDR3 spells CASSQVSTGELFF. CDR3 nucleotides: TGCGCCAGCAGCCAAGTGAGCACCGGGGAGCTGTTTTTT.

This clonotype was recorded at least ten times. The CDR3 here is CASSSNPSGDPHEQYF. The CDR3 bases are TGTGCCAGCTCATCAAATCCTAGCGGGGACCCTCACGAGCAGTACTTC. The chain joins TRBV18 to TRBJ2-7; 9 bases line up with TRBD2. This CDR3 comprises 16 residues. V shed 5 bases, J shed 5 bases, and the junction held 13 bases outside the gene matches. Per the germline V gene, CDR1 is KGHSH and CDR2 is LQKENI.

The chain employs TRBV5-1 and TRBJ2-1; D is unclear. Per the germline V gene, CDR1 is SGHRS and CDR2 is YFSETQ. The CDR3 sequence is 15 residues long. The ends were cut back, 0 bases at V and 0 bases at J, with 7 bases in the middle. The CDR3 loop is CASSLGVSSYNEQFF. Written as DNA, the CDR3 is TGCGCCAGCAGCTTGGGTGTCAGCTCCTACAATGAGCAGTTCTTC.

CDR3 amino acids: CASSLDSGLTNSPLHF. The CDR3, as DNA: TGTGCCAGCAGCTTAGACTCGGGACTGACAAATTCACCCCTCCACTTT. The V call is TRBV7-8, the J call TRBJ1-6; TRBD1 is a possible D gene (5 bases). V was cut by 1 base and J by 7 bases, with 14 bases left in between. In germline, CDR1 is SGHVS, CDR2 FQNEAQ. The CDR3 runs 16 residues.

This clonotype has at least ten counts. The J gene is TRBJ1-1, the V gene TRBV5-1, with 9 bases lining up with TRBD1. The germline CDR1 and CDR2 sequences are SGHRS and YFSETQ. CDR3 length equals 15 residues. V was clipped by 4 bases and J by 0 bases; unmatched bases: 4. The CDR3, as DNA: TGCGCCAGCAGCCTGGACAGGGGATTGAACACTGAAGCTTTCTTT. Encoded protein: CASSLDRGLNTEAFF.

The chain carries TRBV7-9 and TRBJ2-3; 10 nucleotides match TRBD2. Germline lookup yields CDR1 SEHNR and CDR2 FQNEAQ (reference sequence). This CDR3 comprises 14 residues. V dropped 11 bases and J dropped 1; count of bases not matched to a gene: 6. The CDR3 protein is CAGMGLARTDTQYF. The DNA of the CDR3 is TGTGCCGGCATGGGACTAGCGCGCACAGATACGCAGTATTTT.

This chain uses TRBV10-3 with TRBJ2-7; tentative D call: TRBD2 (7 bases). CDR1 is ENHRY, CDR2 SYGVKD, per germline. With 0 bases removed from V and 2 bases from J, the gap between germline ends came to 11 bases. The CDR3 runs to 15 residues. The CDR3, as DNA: TGTGCCATCAGTGAGTCGGCGGGGGCCACCTACGAGCAGTACTTC. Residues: CAISESAGATYEQYF.

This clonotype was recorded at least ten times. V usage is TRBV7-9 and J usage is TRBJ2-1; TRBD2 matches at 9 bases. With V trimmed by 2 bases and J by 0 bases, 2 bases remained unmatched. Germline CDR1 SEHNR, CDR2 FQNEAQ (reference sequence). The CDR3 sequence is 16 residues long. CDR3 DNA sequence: TGTGCCAGCAGCTTAAAAGCGGGGGGCTCCTACAATGAGCAGTTCTTC. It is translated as CASSLKAGGSYNEQFF.

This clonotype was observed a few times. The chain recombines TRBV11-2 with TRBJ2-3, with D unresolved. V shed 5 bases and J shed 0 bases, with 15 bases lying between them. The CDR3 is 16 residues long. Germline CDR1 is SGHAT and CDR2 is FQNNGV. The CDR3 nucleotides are TGTGCCAGCAGCATAAATCGCCCCGGGAGCACAGATACGCAGTATTTT. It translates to CASSINRPGSTDTQYF.

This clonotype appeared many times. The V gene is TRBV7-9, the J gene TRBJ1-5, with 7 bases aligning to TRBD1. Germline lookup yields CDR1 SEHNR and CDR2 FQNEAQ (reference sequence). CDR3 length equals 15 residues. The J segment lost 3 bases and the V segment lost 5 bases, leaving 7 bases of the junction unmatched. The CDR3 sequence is CASSPGQANNQPQHF. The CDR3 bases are TGTGCCAGCAGCCCCGGACAGGCAAACAATCAGCCCCAGCATTTT.

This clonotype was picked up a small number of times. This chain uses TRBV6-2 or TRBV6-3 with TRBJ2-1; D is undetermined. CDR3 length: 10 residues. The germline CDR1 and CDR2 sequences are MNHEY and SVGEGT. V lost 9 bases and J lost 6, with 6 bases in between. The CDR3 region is CASRSNEQFF. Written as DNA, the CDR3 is TGTGCCAGTCGGTCCAATGAGCAGTTCTTC.

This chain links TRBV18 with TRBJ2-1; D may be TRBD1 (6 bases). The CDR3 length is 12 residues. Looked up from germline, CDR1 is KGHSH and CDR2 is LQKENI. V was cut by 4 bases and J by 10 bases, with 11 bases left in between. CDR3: CASSLGTQEQFF. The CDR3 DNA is TGTGCCAGCTCACTAGGGACACAAGAGCAGTTCTTC.

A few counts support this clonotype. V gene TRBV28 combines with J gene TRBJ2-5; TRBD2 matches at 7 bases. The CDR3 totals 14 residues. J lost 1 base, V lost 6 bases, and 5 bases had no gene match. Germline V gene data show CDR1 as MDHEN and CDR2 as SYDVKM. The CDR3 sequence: CASSPAGVQETQYF. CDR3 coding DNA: TGTGCCAGCAGCCCCGCGGGGGTCCAAGAGACCCAGTACTTC.

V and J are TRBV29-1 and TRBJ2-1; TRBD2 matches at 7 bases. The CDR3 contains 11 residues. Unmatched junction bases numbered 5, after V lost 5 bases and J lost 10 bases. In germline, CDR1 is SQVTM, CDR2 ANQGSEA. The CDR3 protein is CSVTGGVEQFF. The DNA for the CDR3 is TGCAGCGTTACTGGGGGGGTGGAGCAGTTCTTC.

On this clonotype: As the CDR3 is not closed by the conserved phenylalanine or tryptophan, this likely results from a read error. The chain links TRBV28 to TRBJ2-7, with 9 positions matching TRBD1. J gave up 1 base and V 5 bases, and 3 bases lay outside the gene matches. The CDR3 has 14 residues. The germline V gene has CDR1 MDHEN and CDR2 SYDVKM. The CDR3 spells CASSGQGPSYEQYS. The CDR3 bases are TGTGCCAGCAGTGGACAGGGGCCATCCTACGAGCAGTACTCC.

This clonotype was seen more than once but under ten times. CDR3 DNA sequence: TGTGCCAGCAGCTTAATTCTTCAGGGGCGGGACAATGAGCAGTTCTTC. It codes for CASSLILQGRDNEQFF. The J gene is TRBJ2-1, the V gene TRBV7-9, with D possibly matching TRBD1 (6 bases). Deletions cut 2 bases from V and 5 bases from J, with 16 bases between. The germline CDR1 and CDR2 sequences are SEHNR and FQNEAQ (reference sequence). The length of the CDR3 is 16 residues.